Sequencing of this T cell receptor (beta chain) was carried out in a study of blood T cell repertoires in COVID-19. Study-level background: The origin of the acute and convalescent COVID-19 samples was the United States, Italy and Spain.

V shed 3 bases and J 6 bases; nucleotides not matched to a gene: 6. Germline V CDR1 and CDR2: GTSNPN, SVGIG (reference sequence). CDR3 length equals 14 residues. Using immunoSEQ multiplex PCR, the repertoire was profiled, and TCRdb retains in-frame clones only, with some absent. The sample contains 430,000 or so clones, 70% to 90% of which appear only once. The sequencing sample was made of peripheral blood. The TCR sequence derives from a man aged 18-30 years with COVID-19, enrolled during active disease. The V and J genes are TRBV30 and TRBJ2-2; 8 bases map to TRBD2. The CDR3 sequence is CAWRQGTRAGELFF. DNA for the CDR3: TGTGCCTGGAGACAAGGGACTAGAGCCGGGGAGCTGTTTTTT.